The clone carrying this T cell receptor beta chain was seen a few times. What it recognizes is unknown. Unique molecular identifiers were incorporated into the prepared TCRbeta library. TCRdb recomputed calls from the PCR reads with MiXCR, one row per CDR3 protein. The table lists 180,000 or so distinct CDR3 sequences, 6.3% of them singletons. This entry comes from a study of T-cell reconstitution after alpha-beta-depleted transplantation in children. The study, taken as a whole, reports: Several hundred rapidly expanded clones from non-depleted graft cells reportedly supplied alpha-beta T cells about two months post-transplant.

The CDR3 extends over 16 amino acids. The junction had 6 bases not matched to a gene; V was cut back by 1 base and J by 0 bases. From germline, CDR1 is GTSNPN and CDR2 SVGIG (reference sequence). The sequenced sample was PBMCs, obtained before TCRalphabeta/CD19-depleted stem cell transplant. This chain joins TRBV30 and TRBJ2-1, with 7 positions matching TRBD2. The clonotype comes from a girl less than two years old with combined immunodeficiency, due to receive a stem cell transplant. The CDR3 loop is CAWSGLRGYSYNEQFF. Here the CDR3 DNA reads TGTGCCTGGAGTGGGCTGCGGGGGTACTCCTACAATGAGCAGTTCTTC.